The clone carrying this T cell receptor beta chain has ten or more counts. The antigen remains undetermined. The V gene end was trimmed by 5 bases and the J gene end by 2 bases; junction bases not matched to a gene: 5. Germline V CDR1 and CDR2: SQVTM, ANQGSEA. This CDR3 has 13 residues. These data are taken from a study of molecular identifiers for immune sequencing clone quantification. Turning to the study itself: Four of five splits of RNA from around 18,000 or 91,000 naive CD8 cells were sequenced in replicates.

The study's findings and limits: Sizes of highly expanded clones could be underestimated through identical TCRs sharing a barcode.

TCRdb re-called the PCR reads through MiXCR, storing one row per CDR3 protein. This sample has approximately 670,000 distinct CDR3 sequences; 15% to 20% occur once, and the top ten carry roughly 0.9%. The sequenced sample was naive CD8+ T cells from blood, with Jurkat cell RNA spiked in. The subset denotes: FACS-sorted CD8+CD4-CCR7+CD45RA+ naive T cells. The receptor was isolated from a human donor in good health. Some libraries in this study had Jurkat cell RNA spiked in. This chain joins TRBV29-1 and TRBJ2-7; 8 nucleotides agree with TRBD1. CDR3 residues: CSVRGTGAYEQYF. As DNA, the CDR3 is TGCAGCGTTCGAGGGACAGGAGCCTACGAGCAGTACTTC.